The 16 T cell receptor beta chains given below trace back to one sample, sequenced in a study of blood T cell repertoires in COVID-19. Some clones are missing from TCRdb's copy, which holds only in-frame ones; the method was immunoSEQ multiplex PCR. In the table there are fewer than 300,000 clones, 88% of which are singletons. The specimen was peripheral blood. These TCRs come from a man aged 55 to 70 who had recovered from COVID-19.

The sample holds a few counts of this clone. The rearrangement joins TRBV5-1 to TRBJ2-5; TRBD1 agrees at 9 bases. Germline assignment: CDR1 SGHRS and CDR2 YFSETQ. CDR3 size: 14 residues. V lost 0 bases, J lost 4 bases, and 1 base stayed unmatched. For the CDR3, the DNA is TGCGCCAGCAGCTTGGGGACAGGGGCAGAGACCCAGTACTTC. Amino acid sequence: CASSLGTGAETQYF.

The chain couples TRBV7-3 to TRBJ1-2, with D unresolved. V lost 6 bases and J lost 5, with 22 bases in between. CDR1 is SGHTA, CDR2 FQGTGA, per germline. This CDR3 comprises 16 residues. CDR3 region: CASSHKGGTEKYGYTF. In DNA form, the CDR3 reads TGTGCCAGCAGTCATAAAGGAGGCACAGAAAAATATGGCTACACCTTC.

CDR3 amino acids: CASSSRGWAGGQDYGYTF. The CDR3 DNA reads TGTGCCAGCAGCTCAAGGGGTTGGGCAGGGGGCCAAGACTATGGCTACACCTTC. V usage is TRBV5-4 and J usage is TRBJ1-2, with TRBD1 matching over 8 bases. This CDR3 is built from 18 residues. V was clipped by 3 bases and J by 3 bases; unmatched bases: 16. Germline V gives CDR1 SGHNT, CDR2 YYREEE (reference sequence).

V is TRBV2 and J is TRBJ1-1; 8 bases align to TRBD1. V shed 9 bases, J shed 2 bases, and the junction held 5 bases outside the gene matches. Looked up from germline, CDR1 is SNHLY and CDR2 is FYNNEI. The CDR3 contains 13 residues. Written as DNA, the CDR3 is TGTGCCAGTTCTCAGGGGGCTAACACTGAAGCTTTCTTT. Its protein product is CASSQGANTEAFF.

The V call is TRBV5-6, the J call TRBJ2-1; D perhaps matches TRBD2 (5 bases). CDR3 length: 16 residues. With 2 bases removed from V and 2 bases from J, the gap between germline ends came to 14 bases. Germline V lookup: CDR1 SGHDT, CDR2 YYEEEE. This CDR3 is CASSFGSLAPYNEQFF. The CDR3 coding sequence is TGTGCCAGCAGCTTTGGAAGCCTAGCCCCCTACAATGAGCAGTTCTTC.

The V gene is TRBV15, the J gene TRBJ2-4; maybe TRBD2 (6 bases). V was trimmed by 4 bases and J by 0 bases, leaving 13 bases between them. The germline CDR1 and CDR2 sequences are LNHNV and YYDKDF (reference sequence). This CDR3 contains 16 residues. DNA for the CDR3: TGTGCCACCAGCACGGGGGACGCAGGAGCCAAAAACATTCAGTACTTC. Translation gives CATSTGDAGAKNIQYF.

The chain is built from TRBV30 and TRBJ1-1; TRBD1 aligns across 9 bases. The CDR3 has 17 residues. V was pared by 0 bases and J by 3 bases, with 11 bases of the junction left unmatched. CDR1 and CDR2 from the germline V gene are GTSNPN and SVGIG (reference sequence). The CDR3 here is CAWSVPVGTGWDTEAFF. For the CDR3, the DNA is TGTGCCTGGAGTGTCCCCGTCGGGACAGGGTGGGACACTGAAGCTTTCTTT.

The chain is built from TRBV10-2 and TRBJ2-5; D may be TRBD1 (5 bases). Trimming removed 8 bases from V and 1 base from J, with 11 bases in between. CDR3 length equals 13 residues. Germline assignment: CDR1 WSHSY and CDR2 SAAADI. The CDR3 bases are TGCGCCAGCTCGGACATGAGCCAAGAGACCCAGTACTTC. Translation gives CASSDMSQETQYF.

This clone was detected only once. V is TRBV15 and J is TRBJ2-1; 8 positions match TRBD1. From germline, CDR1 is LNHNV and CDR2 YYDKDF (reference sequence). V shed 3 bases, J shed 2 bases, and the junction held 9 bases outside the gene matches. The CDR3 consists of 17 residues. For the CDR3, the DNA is TGTGCCACCAGCAGCCCAGGGGGCTGGTTCCCCTACAATGAGCAGTTCTTC. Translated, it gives CATSSPGGWFPYNEQFF.

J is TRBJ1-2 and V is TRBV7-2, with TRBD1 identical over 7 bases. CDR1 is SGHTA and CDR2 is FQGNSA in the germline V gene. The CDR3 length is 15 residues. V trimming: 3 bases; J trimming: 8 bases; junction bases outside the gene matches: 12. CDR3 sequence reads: CASSFFADRIGGYTF. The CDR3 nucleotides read TGTGCCAGCAGCTTCTTTGCGGACAGGATTGGCGGCTACACCTTC.

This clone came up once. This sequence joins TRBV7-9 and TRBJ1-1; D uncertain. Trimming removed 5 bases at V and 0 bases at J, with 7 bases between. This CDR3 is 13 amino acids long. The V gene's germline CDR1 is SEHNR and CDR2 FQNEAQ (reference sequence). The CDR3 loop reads CASSRGLNTEAFF. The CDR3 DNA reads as TGTGCCAGCAGCCGCGGGCTGAACACTGAAGCTTTCTTT.

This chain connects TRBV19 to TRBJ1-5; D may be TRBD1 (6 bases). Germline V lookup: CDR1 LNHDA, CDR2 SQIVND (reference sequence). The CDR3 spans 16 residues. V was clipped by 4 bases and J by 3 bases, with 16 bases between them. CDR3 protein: CASSTHSGAPNQPQHF. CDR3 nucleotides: TGTGCCAGTAGTACACACTCAGGGGCCCCCAATCAGCCCCAGCATTTT.

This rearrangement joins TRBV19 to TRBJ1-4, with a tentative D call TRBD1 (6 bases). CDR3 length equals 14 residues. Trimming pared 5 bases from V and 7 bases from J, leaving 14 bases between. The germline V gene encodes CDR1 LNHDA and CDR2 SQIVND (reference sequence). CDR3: CASSLGAVGEKLFF. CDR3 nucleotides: TGTGCCAGTAGTTTGGGGGCGGTGGGTGAAAAACTGTTTTTT.

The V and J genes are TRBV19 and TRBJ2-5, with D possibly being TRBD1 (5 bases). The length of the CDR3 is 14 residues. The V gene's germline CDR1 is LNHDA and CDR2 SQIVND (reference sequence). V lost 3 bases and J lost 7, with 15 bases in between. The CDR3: CASSMRQHPRTQYF. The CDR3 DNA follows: TGTGCCAGTAGTATGCGACAGCACCCGAGGACCCAGTACTTC.

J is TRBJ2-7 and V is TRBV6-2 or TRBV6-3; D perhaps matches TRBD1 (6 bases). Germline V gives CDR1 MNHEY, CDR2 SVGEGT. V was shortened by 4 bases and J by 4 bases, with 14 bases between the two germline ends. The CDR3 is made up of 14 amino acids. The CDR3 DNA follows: TGTGCCAGCAGTTTGTCGGGACACATATACGAGCAGTACTTC. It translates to CASSLSGHIYEQYF.

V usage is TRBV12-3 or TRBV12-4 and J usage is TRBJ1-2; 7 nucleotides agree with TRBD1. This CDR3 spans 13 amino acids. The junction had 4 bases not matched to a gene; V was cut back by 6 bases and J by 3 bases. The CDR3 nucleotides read TGTGCCAGCAGCCCACAGGGGCACTATGGCTACACCTTC. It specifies CASSPQGHYGYTF.